This T cell receptor beta chain was captured in a study of CD8 T cells in ankylosing spondylitis. Study outcomes and limitations: Past research had described some motif variants in reactive arthritis synovial fluid and blood. Reports say disease-linked clones showed up significantly more in matched ankylosing spondylitis synovial fluid.

V lost 4 bases and J lost 3, with 15 bases in between. The germline V gene has CDR1 LNHDA and CDR2 SQIVND (reference sequence). The CDR3 consists of 16 residues. Construction of TCR beta libraries was performed using quantitative 5'-RACE with molecular barcodes. TCRdb reprocessed the 5' RACE reads via MiXCR and lists one record per CDR3 protein. The sample lists roughly 230,000 distinct CDR3 sequences; under 20% were seen once. The table lists this clonotype with a few counts. Antigen unknown. This chain links TRBV19 with TRBJ2-2; D gene unclear. This receptor was taken from a male donor with ankylosing spondylitis or in good health (not recorded which). Source material: blood, either unsorted or a sorted T cell fraction (not recorded which). The CDR3 loop is CASSTVTPAYTGELFF. As DNA, the CDR3 is TGTGCCAGTAGTACGGTGACACCTGCGTACACCGGGGAGCTGTTTTTT.